This section outlines one TCR beta chain sequence together with its context. The clone's antigen remains unknown. There are no base qualities to consult, and no much larger clone falls within one base. The entry originates in a study of T-cell reconstitution after alpha-beta-depleted transplantation in children (TCRdb year 2016). General notes on the study: Using TCR repertoire profiling, the study quantitatively followed how T-cell immune reconstitution unfolded in children after TCRalphabeta/CD19-depleted allogeneic hematopoietic cell transplantation.

Read against the paper, the sample's treatment or condition label means: allogeneic hematopoietic cell transplantation with graft depleted of TCRalphabeta T cells and CD19 B cells. The children who served as transplant recipients had been given grafts of TCRalphabeta/CD19-depleted allogeneic hematopoietic cells. The CDR3 starts with the cysteine, ends with the phenylalanine, and has 15 residues. Here the CDR3 DNA is all that survives: 45 bases in frame from base 1. V has 0 bases trimmed and J has 3 bases trimmed; junction bases matching no gene number 4. CDR1 and CDR2 were assigned from the germline V gene as SGHVS and FQNEAQ. The library was made by PCR. The listed sequencing device is Illumina HiSeq 2500. TCR libraries were prepared with molecular barcoding, using unique molecular identifiers to normalize TCRbeta repertoire quantification. TCRdb trimmed the raw reads at Q25, called clones with MiXCR and kept productive beta chains. A single entry per CDR3 protein holds the most common genes and DNA from its merged rows. This sample holds about 300,000 distinct CDR3 sequences; roughly 7.8% were observed only once. The top ten hold about 8.2% of the sample.

Findings and caveats that apply to the study as a whole: About two months after transplant, the apparently early recovery of alphabetaT-cell counts reportedly depended on just several hundred clones that had expanded rapidly and came from non-depleted graft cells. Hyperexpanded clone frequencies declined over subsequent months; after one year, T-cell counts and TCRbeta diversity were mostly attributed to newly produced T cells. The high TCRbeta diversity at day 60 in some patients was ascribed to recipient T cells and intrathymic progenitors that had survived conditioning.

This chain joins TRBV7-8 to TRBJ2-7, with 8 bases matching TRBD2. This receptor was identified in a female patient aged 2-10 years who had a stem cell transplant for Fanconi anemia, so the T cells may come from the graft donor. Sequencing was performed on peripheral blood, taken 360 days after TCRalphabeta/CD19-depleted stem cell transplant. The CDR3 region reads CASSLARGLDYEQYF. The bases are TGTGCCAGCAGCTTAGCGCGGGGACTAGACTACGAGCAGTACTTC.